Following are 25 T cell receptor beta chains from one sample sequenced in a study of T cell changes during pregnancy in multiple sclerosis. TCRdb keeps only in-frame clones here, not all; method: immunoSEQ multiplex PCR. The data hold 50,000 to 60,000 clones, with approximately 90% observed a single time. Specimen: peripheral blood, collected after pregnancy. The source of these receptors is a female donor in good health, enrolled as a control in a pregnancy study.

The chain employs TRBV5-1 and TRBJ2-7; no clear D. The V end lost 4 bases, the J end lost 3 bases, and 14 bases lay between the germline ends. The V gene's germline CDR1 is SGHRS and CDR2 YFSETQ. This CDR3 comprises 14 residues. In nucleotides, the CDR3 is TGCGCCAGCAGCCTGATAAGTATGAGCTACGAGCAGTACTTC. Protein product: CASSLISMSYEQYF.

This clone was seen a single time. The chain uses TRBV5-1 and TRBJ2-1; 11 positions agree with TRBD2. This CDR3 has 16 residues. V shed 4 bases, J shed 3 bases, and the junction held 6 bases outside the gene matches. Germline V lookup: CDR1 SGHRS, CDR2 YFSETQ. This CDR3 is CASSGRGTSGYNEQFF. The CDR3 DNA follows: TGCGCCAGCAGCGGGAGGGGGACTAGCGGCTACAATGAGCAGTTCTTC. Complete variable domain (other parts from reference TRBV5-1 and TRBJ2-1): KAGVTQTPRYLIKTRGQQVTLSCSPISGHRSVSWYQQTPGQGLQFLFEYFSETQRNKGNFPGRFSGRQFSNSRSEMNVSTLELGDSALYLCASSGRGTSGYNEQFFGPGTRLTVL.

The V call is TRBV5-4, the J call TRBJ1-1; 7 nucleotides line up with TRBD1. V shed 5 bases and J 3 bases; nucleotides not matched to a gene: 16. The CDR3 is made up of 17 amino acids. The V gene's germline CDR1 is SGHNT and CDR2 YYREEE (reference sequence). CDR3 amino acids: CASRHNRGAPGDTEAFF. The CDR3 bases are TGTGCCAGCAGGCATAACAGGGGCGCACCGGGGGACACTGAAGCTTTCTTT.

The J gene is TRBJ2-5, the V gene TRBV7-3, with 10 bases matching TRBD2. V dropped 8 bases and J dropped 5; count of bases not matched to a gene: 11. Germline CDR1 reads SGHTA; CDR2 reads FQGTGA. The CDR3 contains 15 residues. In DNA, the CDR3 is TGTGCCAGCGGCGGTAGCGGGGGGTTAGGGGAGACCCAGTACTTC. Translated: CASGGSGGLGETQYF.

The chain uses TRBV5-1 and TRBJ2-1; TRBD1 aligns across 9 bases. Trimming took 1 base from V and 8 from J; bases not matched to a gene: 4. The CDR3 has 14 amino acids. Germline-derived CDR1 and CDR2 are SGHRS and YFSETQ. CDR3 DNA sequence: TGCGCCAGCAGCTTGATAGGACAGGGGTATGAGCAGTTCTTC. Translating gives CASSLIGQGYEQFF. Drawing the rest from reference TRBV5-1 and TRBJ2-1, the complete variable domain is KAGVTQTPRYLIKTRGQQVTLSCSPISGHRSVSWYQQTPGQGLQFLFEYFSETQRNKGNFPGRFSGRQFSNSRSEMNVSTLELGDSALYLCASSLIGQGYEQFFGPGTRLTVL.

The chain combines TRBV27 with TRBJ1-1; 12 nucleotides align to TRBD1. The V gene's germline CDR1 is MNHEY and CDR2 SMNVEV (reference sequence). V trimming: 2 bases; J trimming: 11 bases; junction bases outside the gene matches: 3. CDR3 size: 13 residues. CDR3 sequence: CASSLRDRGLAFF. Written as DNA, the CDR3 is TGTGCCAGCAGTTTACGGGACAGGGGGCTCGCTTTCTTT.

This clone was seen once. The rearrangement links TRBV19 to TRBJ2-3, with D perhaps TRBD1 (6 bases). The ends were cut back, 4 bases at V and 4 bases at J, with 6 bases in the middle. The CDR3 spans 12 residues. Germline CDR1 reads LNHDA; CDR2 reads SQIVND (reference sequence). The CDR3 protein is CASSNRADTQYF. CDR3 sequence (DNA): TGTGCCAGTAGTAACAGGGCAGATACGCAGTATTTT.

The chain has TRBV21-1 and TRBJ2-3; the tabulated D call, TRBD1, remains unverified against the DNA. TRBV21-1 is reported as a pseudogene. There are 21 residues in the CDR3. CDR3 sequence: CASSPKPCPIRDRGEGDTQYF. The CDR3 DNA is TGTGCCAGCAGCCCTAAGCCCTGCCCTATAAGGGACAGGGGAGAAGGAGATACGCAGTATTTT.

The rearrangement links TRBV5-1 to TRBJ1-5; D not resolved. The CDR3 is made up of 14 amino acids. Germline CDR1 is SGHRS and CDR2 is YFSETQ. Trimming cost V 0 bases and J 4 bases, with 8 bases left between them. CDR3 DNA sequence: TGCGCCAGCAGCTTGGTACCAGAAAATCAGCCCCAGCATTTT. It encodes CASSLVPENQPQHF.

The rearrangement uses TRBV7-3 and TRBJ1-1; the match to TRBD1 covers 11 bases. V shed 7 bases, J shed 4 bases, and the junction held 5 bases outside the gene matches. The CDR3 totals 14 residues. Germline V gives CDR1 SGHTA, CDR2 FQGTGA. This chain's CDR3 is CASKTGTGGTEAFF. The CDR3 coding sequence is TGTGCCAGCAAGACCGGGACAGGGGGCACTGAAGCTTTCTTT.

The rearrangement uses TRBV5-6 and TRBJ1-2; 10 nucleotides agree with TRBD1. J lost 6 bases, V lost 4 bases, and 3 bases had no gene match. CDR1 is SGHDT, CDR2 YYEEEE, per germline. The CDR3 extends over 13 amino acids. CDR3 DNA: TGTGCCAGCAGCGGGACAGGGGCGCATGGCTACACCTTC. It specifies CASSGTGAHGYTF.

The chain uses TRBV6-5 and TRBJ1-2; maybe TRBD1 (6 bases). Germline V gives CDR1 MNHEY, CDR2 SVGAGI. The CDR3 covers 13 residues. V was pared by 4 bases and J by 5 bases, with 11 bases between. The CDR3: CASSFRGNYGYTF. In DNA, the CDR3 is TGTGCCAGCAGTTTCAGGGGAAATTATGGCTACACCTTC.

The rearrangement joins TRBV19 to TRBJ1-2; D not resolved. The germline CDR1 and CDR2 sequences are LNHDA and SQIVND (reference sequence). This CDR3 has 11 residues. The V end was cut by 6 bases, the J end by 4 bases, with 6 bases between. CDR3: CASSVVYGYTF. The DNA of the CDR3 is TGTGCCAGTAGCGTCGTCTATGGCTACACCTTC.

The V call is TRBV7-2, the J call TRBJ2-3; weak D call: TRBD1 (6 bases). This CDR3 has 14 residues. Deletions cut 4 bases from V and 6 bases from J, with 14 bases between. Germline-derived CDR1 and CDR2 are SGHTA and FQGNSA. Here the CDR3 reads CASSSSNRVDTQYF. In nucleotides, the CDR3 is TGTGCCAGCAGCTCATCGAACAGGGTTGATACGCAGTATTTT.

This chain joins TRBV10-3 and TRBJ2-7; tentative D call: TRBD2 (5 bases). CDR3 length: 14 amino acids. The germline V gene has CDR1 ENHRY and CDR2 SYGVKD. The V gene lost 8 bases and the J gene lost 5 bases, with 19 bases spanning the gap. The CDR3 protein is CAIQSASNLDEQYF. In DNA, the CDR3 is TGTGCCATCCAGTCGGCTAGCAACTTGGACGAGCAGTACTTC.

V gene TRBV19 combines with J gene TRBJ1-2; D is uncertain. This CDR3 is built from 16 residues. Trimming took off 8 bases at V and 3 bases at J, with 22 bases between the two ends. CDR1 and CDR2 (germline): LNHDA, SQIVND (reference sequence). In nucleotides, the CDR3 is TGTGCCAGTCACGTCGGTGGGAGTCGCGTTGACTATGGCTACACCTTC. Its translation: CASHVGGSRVDYGYTF. Complete variable domain (other parts from reference TRBV19 and TRBJ1-2): DGGITQSPKYLFRKEGQNVTLSCEQNLNHDAMYWYRQDPGQGLRLIYYSQIVNDFQKGDIAEGYSVSREKKESFPLTVTSAQKNPTAFYLCASHVGGSRVDYGYTFGSGTRLTVV.

This clone is a singleton in its sample. The chain is built from TRBV15 and TRBJ2-6, with D possibly matching TRBD1 (6 bases). This CDR3 has 18 residues. Trimming shortened V by 0 bases and J by 2 bases, and 14 bases separated the two germline ends. Germline V gene sequence: CDR1 LNHNV, CDR2 YYDKDF (reference sequence). The CDR3 is CATSRDDTGSPGANVLTF. DNA of the CDR3: TGTGCCACCAGCAGAGATGATACAGGGTCGCCTGGGGCCAACGTCCTGACTTTC.

The chain joins TRBV25-1 to TRBJ2-1, with no clear D. Per the germline V gene, CDR1 is MGHDK and CDR2 is SYGVNS. V was trimmed by 2 bases and J by 2 bases, leaving 4 bases between them. This CDR3 has 13 amino acids. The CDR3 here is CASSEQTYNEQFF. The DNA of the CDR3 is TGTGCCAGCAGTGAACAAACCTACAATGAGCAGTTCTTC.

This chain connects TRBV9 to TRBJ2-7; D possibly corresponds to TRBD1 (6 bases). Per germline, CDR1 SGDLS and CDR2 YYNGEE. Trimming stripped 2 bases from V and 0 bases from J, with 9 bases between. There are 14 residues in the CDR3. CDR3 in amino acids: CASSVGQFSYEQYF. CDR3 sequence (DNA): TGTGCCAGCAGCGTCGGACAGTTCTCCTACGAGCAGTACTTC.

The rearrangement uses TRBV27 and TRBJ2-1; 8 nucleotides line up with TRBD2. CDR3 size: 15 residues. Looked up from germline, CDR1 is MNHEY and CDR2 is SMNVEV (reference sequence). Trimming took 0 bases from V and 4 from J; bases not matched to a gene: 2. DNA of the CDR3: TGTGCCAGCAGTTTATCTAGCGGGATTTACAATGAGCAGTTCTTC. Its translation: CASSLSSGIYNEQFF.

The CDR3 here is CASSQGDSTYNEQFF. Here the CDR3 DNA reads TGTGCCAGCAGCCAAGGGGACAGTACCTACAATGAGCAGTTCTTC. The chain carries TRBV5-8 and TRBJ2-1; 7 bases agree with TRBD1. V lost 4 bases and J lost 2; bases outside the gene matches: 6. The germline V gene encodes CDR1 SGHTS and CDR2 YDEGEE. This CDR3 comprises 15 residues.

The V gene is TRBV5-4, the J gene TRBJ2-5; the D is unclear. The CDR3 is made up of 14 amino acids. V gave up 4 bases and J gave up 0 bases, with 10 bases separating them. Germline CDR1 and CDR2: SGHNT and YYREEE (reference sequence). This CDR3 is CASSRLVDQETQYF. The CDR3, as DNA: TGTGCCAGCAGCCGACTGGTCGACCAAGAGACCCAGTACTTC.

This chain links TRBV5-1 with TRBJ2-5, with 9 bases aligning to TRBD2. The CDR3 contains 14 residues. Germline V lookup: CDR1 SGHRS, CDR2 YFSETQ. J was trimmed by 3 bases and V by 3 bases; bases with no gene match: 3. The CDR3 loop reads CASSSGLAEETQYF. The CDR3 region has the DNA TGCGCCAGCAGCTCGGGACTAGCAGAAGAGACCCAGTACTTC.

The chain uses TRBV7-2 and TRBJ1-5; a weak D match, TRBD1 (5 bases). V lost 5 bases to trimming and J lost 7 bases, with 12 bases between them. Germline V gene lookup returns CDR1 SGHTA and CDR2 FQGNSA. This CDR3 region has 13 residues. Here the CDR3 DNA reads TGTGCCAGCAGCCCTTGGGGGGACCAGCCCCAGCATTTT. Translating gives CASSPWGDQPQHF. The full variable domain, rest sourced from reference TRBV7-2 and TRBJ1-5, is GAGVSQSPSNKVTEKGKDVELRCDPISGHTALYWYRQSLGQGLEFLIYFQGNSAPDKSGLPSDRFSAERTGGSVSTLTIQRTQQEDSAVYLCASSPWGDQPQHFGDGTRLSIL.

The genes are TRBV5-1 and TRBJ1-1; possible D gene TRBD1, 6 bases. Germline loops: CDR1 SGHRS, CDR2 YFSETQ. The V and J ends lost 4 bases and 0 bases respectively, with 13 bases between them. The length of the CDR3 is 15 residues. The CDR3 DNA sequence: TGCGCCAGCAGCCTCGGAGGACAGCTGAACACTGAAGCTTTCTTT. Its protein product is CASSLGGQLNTEAFF.